This TCR beta chain came from a study of blood T cells in healthy people across ages. This clonotype occurred many times. Trimming took 6 bases from V and 7 from J, leaving 10 bases between them. CDR3 size: 12 residues. A J-beta primer mix and a sample-barcoded 5' primer were used in a second PCR of about 7 to 12 cycles. The study obtained at least 2.5 million CDR3-containing paired-end reads from every sample. TCRdb re-called the 5' RACE reads through MiXCR, storing one row per CDR3 protein. The data hold 650,000 to 1,000,000 distinct CDR3 sequences, with roughly 40% observed a single time. The source material was blood. This clonotype was sampled from a man aged 18 to 29 in good health. The chain recombines TRBV12-3 or TRBV12-4 with TRBJ2-1; D is undetermined. As DNA, the CDR3 is TGTGCCAGCAGCTTCTCTAGTAATGAGCAGTTCTTC. As protein: CASSFSSNEQFF.